The rows below give T cell receptor beta chains drawn from one sample of a study of vaccination and CD4 T cells after COVID-19. Their antigen targets remain unknown. One entry per CDR3 protein results from TCRdb running MiXCR on the PCR reads. Of 13,000 or so distinct CDR3 sequences in the sample, 35% to 55% were seen once. Sequenced: CD4+ T cells from blood, cultured in vitro. The origin of the receptors is a human donor who had recovered from COVID-19. CDR3s include the opening cysteine and the closing phenylalanine or tryptophan. Fields, in order: V gene, CDR3 length, clone size, J gene, D gene, CDR3 protein, CDR3 DNA. The D gene is left open where the match is weak. Some rows have no size entry. The others give once, few or many, or a class for an expanded clone.

TRBV6-2/TRBV6-3	13	few	TRBJ1-6	NA	CASSRGINSPLHF	TGTGCCAGCAGTCGAGGTATCAATTCACCCCTCCACTTT
TRBV30	14	NA	TRBJ2-2	NA	CAWSLALQTGELFF	TGTGCCTGGAGTCTGGCCCTACAGACCGGGGAGCTGTTTTTT
TRBV7-2	15	few	TRBJ2-2	TRBD1	CASSLRQGNTGELFF	TGTGCCAGCAGCTTGCGACAGGGGAACACCGGGGAGCTGTTTTTT
TRBV7-2	16	NA	TRBJ1-3	TRBD1	CASSPLTGISGNTIYF	TGTGCCAGCAGCCCGCTGACAGGGATCTCTGGAAACACCATATATTTT
TRBV2	13	NA	TRBJ1-1	NA	CASSAQQAFEAFF	TGTGCCAGCAGTGCTCAGCAGGCCTTTGAAGCTTTCTTT
TRBV6-1	15	NA	TRBJ1-2	NA	CASTIGGGGTYGYTF	TGTGCCAGCACAATCGGTGGGGGGGGCACCTATGGCTACACCTTC
TRBV27	15	few	TRBJ2-7	TRBD1	CASSFKSQGDYEQYF	TGTGCCAGCAGTTTTAAAAGTCAGGGGGACTACGAGCAGTACTTC
TRBV19	15	few	TRBJ1-5	NA	CASSIIRDGNQPQHF	TGTGCCAGTAGTATAATCCGGGATGGCAATCAGCCCCAGCATTTT
TRBV27	15	NA	TRBJ1-6	TRBD1	CASSLGQGRNSPLHF	TGTGCCAGCAGCTTAGGACAGGGGCGGAATTCACCCCTCCACTTT
TRBV4-1	16	few	TRBJ1-3	NA	CASSQGFRYAGDTIYF	TGCGCCAGCAGCCAGGGATTCCGGTATGCAGGGGACACCATATATTTT
TRBV5-4	13	NA	TRBJ2-2	TRBD1	CASSLAGGGELFF	TGTGCCAGCAGCTTGGCAGGGGGAGGGGAGCTGTTTTTT
TRBV6-1	13	NA	TRBJ1-1	NA	CASQYKQETEAFF	TGTGCCAGCCAATACAAGCAGGAGACTGAAGCTTTCTTT
TRBV6-5	14	few	TRBJ1-2	NA	CASSYDQKGYGYTF	TGTGCCAGCAGTTATGATCAAAAGGGCTATGGCTACACCTTC
TRBV11-2	15	NA	TRBJ1-3	NA	CASSPLRGSGNTIYF	TGTGCCAGCAGCCCCCTTCGAGGCTCTGGAAACACCATATATTTT
TRBV12-3/TRBV12-4	16	NA	TRBJ2-3	TRBD1	CASTFNRGQGTDTQYF	TGTGCCAGCACCTTCAACAGGGGACAAGGCACAGATACGCAGTATTTT